This entry concerns a single T cell receptor beta chain. The data belong to a study of blood T cell repertoires in COVID-19. Per germline, CDR1 SNHLY and CDR2 FYNNEI. The CDR3 runs 15 residues. The V and J ends lost 0 bases and 5 bases respectively, with 11 bases between them. Sequencing was performed with immunoSEQ multiplex PCR; in TCRdb, only in-frame clones are kept and a portion is missing. The sample contains almost 80,000 clones, around 90% of which appear only once. This chain uses TRBV2 with TRBJ1-5; unclear D gene. The source is an elderly woman with acute or convalescent COVID-19. The sample was peripheral blood. The CDR3: CASSEARGYDQPQHF. CDR3 nucleotide sequence: TGTGCCAGCAGTGAAGCTCGAGGGTATGATCAGCCCCAGCATTTT.